A selection of T cell receptor beta chains follows, all from one sample in a study of blood T cell repertoires in COVID-19. Only in-frame clones appear in the TCRdb table, and some are missing; sequencing was by immunoSEQ multiplex PCR. Seen here are hundreds of thousands of clones, approximately 89% observed once, and the top ten hold 5.5% to 8.5%. Sequenced input: peripheral blood. Receptors were obtained from a woman aged 25 to 39 who had recovered from COVID-19. Each CDR3 is given with its conserved first and last residue. A D gene is named only where the DNA matches it firmly. Clone size appears in some rows only: once, few, many, or a class for an expanded clone.

>15|TRBJ1-2|TRBV5-1|.|.
CASSLDSPGVSGYTF
TGCGCCAGCAGCTTGGATTCACCAGGGGTAAGCGGCTACACCTTC
>17|TRBJ2-3|TRBV24-1|.|.
CATSDLYPAGSTDTQYF
TGTGCCACCAGTGATCTATACCCAGCAGGGAGCACAGATACGCAGTATTTT
>14|TRBJ1-3|TRBV19|.|.
CASSLQSSGNTIYF
TGTGCCAGTAGCCTACAGAGCTCTGGAAACACCATATATTTT
>11|TRBJ1-1|TRBV20-1|TRBD1|.
CSAGRTGEAFF
TGCAGTGCTGGACGGACAGGGGAAGCTTTCTTT
>13|TRBJ1-5|TRBV27|.|.
CASSFGANQPQHF
TGTGCCAGCAGTTTTGGGGCTAATCAGCCCCAGCATTTT
>16|TRBJ1-4|TRBV18|TRBD1|.
CASSRGTGVTNEKLFF
TGTGCCAGCTCACGCGGGACAGGGGTTACTAATGAAAAACTGTTTTTT
>15|TRBJ2-6|TRBV28|TRBD1|.
CASSSTGAGANVLTF
TGTGCCAGCAGTTCGACAGGGGCTGGGGCCAACGTCCTGACTTTC
>14|TRBJ1-1|TRBV2|TRBD1|.
CASSTGDLSTEAFF
TGTGCCAGCAGTACAGGGGACCTGAGCACTGAAGCTTTCTTT
>12|TRBJ1-1|TRBV28|.|.
CASSLSPTEAFF
TGTGCCAGCAGTTTATCTCCCACTGAAGCTTTCTTT
>14|TRBJ2-7|TRBV2|TRBD1|few
CASSEVGQAYEQYF
TGTGCCAGCAGTGAAGTGGGACAGGCCTACGAGCAGTACTTC
>15|TRBJ1-2|TRBV4-3|.|once
CASSQETGLLSGYTF
TGCGCCAGCAGCCAAGAAACAGGGCTACTTAGCGGCTACACCTTC
>17|TRBJ2-5|TRBV5-1|.|.
CASSLENRDLGGETQYF
TGCGCCAGCAGCTTGGAGAACCGAGACCTAGGTGGAGAGACCCAGTACTTC
>16|TRBJ1-1|TRBV19|.|.
CASSIGPRGGGAEAFF
TGTGCCAGTAGTATTGGGCCGAGAGGCGGAGGGGCTGAAGCTTTCTTT
>16|TRBJ1-6|TRBV7-9|TRBD1|.
CASSALIGTGISPLHF
TGTGCCAGCAGTGCCTTAATTGGGACAGGGATCTCACCCCTCCACTTT
>13|TRBJ1-1|TRBV21-1|.|.
CASSLGLNTEAFF
TGTGCCAGCAGCCTAGGTTTGAACACTGAAGCTTTCTTT
>14|TRBJ2-3|TRBV7-3|TRBD2|.
CASSLAGGADTQYF
TGTGCCAGCAGCTTAGCGGGAGGGGCAGATACGCAGTATTTT
>11|TRBJ2-3|TRBV27|.|.
CASSRGDTQYF
TGTGCCAGCAGTAGGGGGGATACGCAGTATTTT
>17|TRBJ2-7|TRBV12-1|.|.
CVTRPPPGTRSSYEQYF
TGTGTGACCAGGCCCCCCCCCGGGACAAGGAGCTCCTACGAGCAGTACTTC
>16|TRBJ1-4|TRBV27|.|.
CASSNSRAGYNEKLFF
TGTGCCAGCAGTAACTCCAGGGCCGGATATAATGAAAAACTGTTTTTT
>15|TRBJ1-4|TRBV2|.|.
CASGGPGPLGGKLFF
TGTGCCAGCGGGGGACCGGGACCCCTGGGAGGGAAACTGTTTTTT
>15|TRBJ1-4|TRBV19|TRBD1|.
CASSPGQSTNEKLFF
TGTGCCAGTAGCCCGGGACAGTCAACTAATGAAAAACTGTTTTTT
>15|TRBJ1-1|TRBV28|TRBD1|.
CASSSTGAENTEAFF
TGTGCCAGCAGTTCGACAGGGGCGGAGAACACTGAAGCTTTCTTT
>16|TRBJ2-2|TRBV7-2|TRBD2|.
CASSLVLAGSGGELFF
TGTGCCAGCAGCTTAGTGCTAGCGGGGTCCGGCGGGGAGCTGTTTTTT
>11|TRBJ1-5|TRBV21-1|.|.
CATRGTDPQHF
TGTGCCACTAGAGGGACAGATCCCCAGCATTTT
>14|TRBJ2-4|TRBV2|.|.
CASMGGLAKNIQYF
TGTGCCAGCATGGGAGGACTAGCCAAAAACATTCAGTACTTC
>13|TRBJ2-3|TRBV7-2|.|.
CASSSGGTDTQYF
TGTGCCAGCAGCTCCGGGGGCACAGATACGCAGTATTTT
>15|TRBJ2-7|TRBV13|TRBD2|once
CASSLVAGGSYEQYF
TGTGCCAGCAGCTTAGTCGCCGGGGGGTCCTACGAGCAGTACTTC
>14|TRBJ2-7|TRBV7-2|.|.
CASSPSAGFYEQYF
TGTGCCAGCAGCCCGAGCGCGGGGTTCTACGAGCAGTACTTC
>16|TRBJ1-6|TRBV5-1|TRBD1|.
CASSPLYRGYNSPLHF
TGCGCCAGCAGCCCCCTATACAGGGGATATAATTCACCCCTCCACTTT
>16|TRBJ2-7|TRBV25-1|.|.
CASSDPQGRRAYEQYF
TGTGCCAGCAGTGACCCTCAGGGGCGGCGGGCCTACGAGCAGTACTTC
>14|TRBJ2-5|TRBV27|.|.
CASSFGMDPTTQYF
TGTGCCAGCAGTTTCGGGATGGACCCAACGACCCAGTACTTC
>14|TRBJ2-2|TRBV10-1|.|.
CASSGGPSTGELFF
TGCGCCAGCAGCGGGGGGCCGAGCACCGGGGAGCTGTTTTTT
>15|TRBJ2-7|TRBV27|TRBD2|.
CASSRGTSGAYEQYF
TGTGCCAGCAGTAGAGGGACTAGCGGGGCCTACGAGCAGTACTTC
>15|TRBJ1-1|TRBV7-8|.|.
CASSSAPPGNTEAFF
TGTGCCAGCAGCTCAGCGCCCCCAGGTAACACTGAAGCTTTCTTT
>15|TRBJ2-1|TRBV9|.|.
CASSQTGSSYNEQFF
TGTGCCAGCAGCCAAACAGGGAGCTCCTACAATGAGCAGTTCTTC
>14|TRBJ2-1|TRBV11-2|.|.
CASRSGQGGNEQFF
TGTGCCAGCAGATCAGGACAGGGAGGGAATGAGCAGTTCTTC
>15|TRBJ2-1|TRBV20-1|TRBD2|.
CSASFTSGGYNEQFF
TGCAGTGCTAGTTTTACTAGCGGGGGGTACAATGAGCAGTTCTTC
>14|TRBJ2-5|TRBV4-2|TRBD1|.
CASSRGTGEETQYF
TGTGCCAGCAGCCGGGGGACAGGGGAGGAGACCCAGTACTTC
>15|TRBJ2-3|TRBV13|.|.
CASSLRRGSTDTQYF
TGTGCCAGCAGCCTACGTCGGGGGAGCACAGATACGCAGTATTTT
>15|TRBJ1-6|TRBV28|TRBD1|.
CASSLQGARHSPLHF
TGTGCCAGCAGTTTACAGGGGGCGCGGCATTCACCCCTCCACTTT
>17|TRBJ1-2|TRBV4-1|TRBD1|.
CASSQDPTGGLSYGYTF
TGCGCCAGCAGCCAAGATCCCACAGGGGGTCTTAGCTATGGCTACACCTTC
>14|TRBJ2-1|TRBV2|TRBD1|.
CASSPLTGGTEQFF
TGTGCCAGCAGTCCTTTGACAGGGGGCACTGAGCAGTTCTTC
>15|TRBJ1-1|TRBV7-9|.|.
CASSPSRDSNTEAFF
TGTGCCAGCAGCCCAAGCCGGGACTCTAACACTGAAGCTTTCTTT